This TCR beta chain stems from a study of OX40 agonist ivuxolimab in advanced cancers. Study-wide results and limits: Circulating CD4+ and CD8+ T cells showed clonal expansion by week 6 at 0.1 to 3.0 mg/kg.

Assay: immunoSEQ multiplex PCR; the TCRdb copy retains only in-frame clones and omits some. The sample lists roughly 93,000 clones, 91% occurring once. Per the germline V gene, CDR1 is MNHEY and CDR2 is SMNVEV (reference sequence). Trimming cost V 11 bases and J 6 bases; bases outside gene matches: 9. The CDR3 length is 13 residues. With regard to this clone: Its matching antigen is unknown.

The origin of this receptor is an adult with an advanced solid tumor such as melanoma, head and neck, liver or kidney cancer. The chain is built from TRBV27 and TRBJ1-4; 7 bases fit TRBD1. Here the sequenced sample was CD4+ or CD8+ T cells sorted from blood, taken in a trial of the OX40 agonist ivuxolimab. DNA of the CDR3: TGTGCCGTCAGGGGGGGCTTTGATGAAAAACTGTTTTTT. It codes for CAVRGGFDEKLFF.